This TCR beta chain is drawn from a study of follicular helper T cells after annual influenza vaccination. On the study more broadly: Sampling occurred days 0, 7 and 28 after each influenza vaccination.

Time point reported: 2015-2016 season, pre-vaccination. Excluded were substance abuse, HIV/AIDS, active cancer, immunomodulatory drugs and active illness. Sorted cTfh were non-naive CD4+CXCR5+PD-1+, either ICOS+CD38+ or ICOS-CD38-. CDR3 length equals 17 residues. Germline CDR1 reads LNHDA; CDR2 reads SQIVND (reference sequence). With V trimmed by 5 bases and J by 2 bases, 10 bases remained unmatched. Sequencing used immunoSEQ multiplex PCR; TCRdb keeps in-frame clones, though not all of them. Of 9,500 to 15,000 clones listed, approximately 80% are singletons. This sequence was found in an adult who received the influenza vaccine. The sequencing here drew on CXCR5+ CD38- circulating T follicular helper cells from blood, taken on the day of influenza vaccination. The subset denotes: circulating Tfh, non-naive CD4+CXCR5+PD-1+ (ICOS+CD38+ or ICOS-CD38-). This sequence joins TRBV19 and TRBJ2-3, with TRBD2 identical over 10 bases. CDR3 sequence reads: CASSADRSGGTTDTQYF. The CDR3 bases are TGTGCCAGTAGTGCGGACCGTAGCGGGGGGACCACAGATACGCAGTATTTT.